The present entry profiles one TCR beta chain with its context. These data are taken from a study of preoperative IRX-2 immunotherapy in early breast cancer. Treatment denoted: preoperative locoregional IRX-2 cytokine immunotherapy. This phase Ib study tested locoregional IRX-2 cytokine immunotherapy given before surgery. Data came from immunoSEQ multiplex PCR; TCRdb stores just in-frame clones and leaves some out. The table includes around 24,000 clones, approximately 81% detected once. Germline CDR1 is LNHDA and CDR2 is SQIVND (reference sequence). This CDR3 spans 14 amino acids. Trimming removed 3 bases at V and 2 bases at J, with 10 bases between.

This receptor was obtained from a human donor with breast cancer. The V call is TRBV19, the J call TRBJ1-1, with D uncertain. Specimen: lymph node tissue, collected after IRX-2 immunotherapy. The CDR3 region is CASSIGPANTEAFF. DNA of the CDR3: TGTGCCAGTAGTATCGGTCCCGCCAACACTGAAGCTTTCTTT. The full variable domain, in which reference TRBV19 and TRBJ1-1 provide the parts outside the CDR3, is DGGITQSPKYLFRKEGQNVTLSCEQNLNHDAMYWYRQDPGQGLRLIYYSQIVNDFQKGDIAEGYSVSREKKESFPLTVTSAQKNPTAFYLCASSIGPANTEAFFGQGTRLTVV.